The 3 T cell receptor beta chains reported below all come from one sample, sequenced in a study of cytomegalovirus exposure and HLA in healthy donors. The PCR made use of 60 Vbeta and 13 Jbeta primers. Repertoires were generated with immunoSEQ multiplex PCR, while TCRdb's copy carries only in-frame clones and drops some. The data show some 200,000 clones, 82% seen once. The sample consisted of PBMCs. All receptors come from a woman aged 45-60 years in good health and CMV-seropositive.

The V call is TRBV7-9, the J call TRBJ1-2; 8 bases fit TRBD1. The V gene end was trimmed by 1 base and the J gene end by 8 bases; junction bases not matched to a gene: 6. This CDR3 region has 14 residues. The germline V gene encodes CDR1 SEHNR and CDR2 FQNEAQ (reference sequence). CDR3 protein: CASSLGQGSNGYTF. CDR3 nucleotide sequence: TGTGCCAGCAGCTTAGGACAGGGGAGTAACGGCTACACCTTC.

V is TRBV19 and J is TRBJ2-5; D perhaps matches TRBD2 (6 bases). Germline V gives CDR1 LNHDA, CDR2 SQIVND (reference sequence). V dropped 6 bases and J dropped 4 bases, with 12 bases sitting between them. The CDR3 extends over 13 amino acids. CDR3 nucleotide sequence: TGTGCCAGTAGGGAGGGAAAGGGAGAGACCCAGTACTTC. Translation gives CASREGKGETQYF.

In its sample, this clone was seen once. CDR3 loop: CASSINGGRHQGANEKLFF. The DNA of the CDR3 is TGTGCCAGCAGCATAAACGGCGGTCGCCACCAAGGGGCTAATGAAAAACTGTTTTTT. The chain joins TRBV7-9 to TRBJ1-4; perhaps TRBD1 as D (5 bases). CDR1 is SEHNR, CDR2 FQNEAQ, per germline (reference sequence). The length of the CDR3 is 19 residues. Trimming removed 5 bases at V and 3 bases at J, with 25 bases between.